Shown below are 26 T cell receptor beta chains from a single sample sequenced in a study of radiotherapy plus CTLA-4 blockade in lung cancer. Measured with immunoSEQ multiplex PCR; TCRdb has only the in-frame clones, and not every one. The data show tens of thousands of clones, over 75% seen once. Material: peripheral blood, obtained from a patient treated with radiotherapy plus ipilimumab. These TCRs come from a human donor with non-small cell lung cancer that progressed on radiotherapy plus ipilimumab.

The chain carries TRBV2 and TRBJ1-1; D possibly corresponds to TRBD1 (5 bases). Germline CDR1 SNHLY, CDR2 FYNNEI. V was trimmed by 2 bases and J by 3 bases, leaving 10 bases between them. The length of the CDR3 is 14 residues. The CDR3 is CASSEYRGHTEAFF. CDR3 bases: TGTGCCAGCAGTGAATATAGGGGCCACACTGAAGCTTTCTTT.

V usage is TRBV5-5 and J usage is TRBJ2-3; 9 nucleotides align to TRBD2. There are 16 residues in the CDR3. The germline CDR1 and CDR2 sequences are SGHKS and YYEKEE (reference sequence). V lost 4 bases and J lost 3; bases outside the gene matches: 9. CDR3: CASSLGGLAGTDTQYF. CDR3 nucleotide sequence: TGTGCCAGCAGCCTTGGGGGCCTAGCGGGGACAGATACGCAGTATTTT.

This clone was recorded only once. The V gene is TRBV19, the J gene TRBJ1-4; 7 bases match TRBD1. The germline V gene encodes CDR1 LNHDA and CDR2 SQIVND (reference sequence). This CDR3 region has 14 residues. V shed 6 bases, J shed 6 bases, and the junction held 7 bases outside the gene matches. The CDR3 DNA is TGTGCCAGTAGCCGAGGGGGCGACGATGAAAAACTGTTTTTT. Protein sequence: CASSRGGDDEKLFF. The variable domain in full, with the rest retrieved from reference TRBV19 and TRBJ1-4, is DGGITQSPKYLFRKEGQNVTLSCEQNLNHDAMYWYRQDPGQGLRLIYYSQIVNDFQKGDIAEGYSVSREKKESFPLTVTSAQKNPTAFYLCASSRGGDDEKLFFGSGTQLSVL.

The J gene is TRBJ2-6, the V gene TRBV19; 10 nucleotides align to TRBD1. CDR1 and CDR2 (germline): LNHDA, SQIVND (reference sequence). The trim removed 6 bases at V and 1 base at J, leaving 6 bases unmatched. The CDR3 is 17 amino acids. CDR3 residues: CASSLGQGGSGANVLTF. The CDR3, as DNA: TGTGCCAGTAGCCTCGGACAGGGGGGGTCTGGGGCCAACGTCCTGACTTTC. Full variable domain (missing parts from reference TRBV19 and TRBJ2-6): DGGITQSPKYLFRKEGQNVTLSCEQNLNHDAMYWYRQDPGQGLRLIYYSQIVNDFQKGDIAEGYSVSREKKESFPLTVTSAQKNPTAFYLCASSLGQGGSGANVLTFGAGSRLTVL.

This clone has more than one count but fewer than ten. The chain is built from TRBV5-4 and TRBJ1-2; no clear D gene. In germline, CDR1 is SGHNT, CDR2 YYREEE (reference sequence). V lost 1 base to trimming and J lost 2 bases, with 6 bases between them. The CDR3 consists of 13 residues. CDR3 sequence (DNA): TGTGCCAGCAGCTTGACAGAGAACTATGGCTACACCTTC. This codes for CASSLTENYGYTF.

The CDR3 protein is CASRPGGGPGVANEKLFF. The CDR3 DNA reads TGTGCCAGCAGACCAGGGGGCGGGCCTGGAGTGGCTAATGAAAAACTGTTTTTT. The chain is built from TRBV5-4 and TRBJ1-4; TRBD1 matches at 8 bases. This CDR3 region has 18 residues. Trimming took 5 bases from V and 3 from J; bases not matched to a gene: 15. Germline CDR1 is SGHNT and CDR2 is YYREEE (reference sequence).

This chain joins TRBV6-5 and TRBJ2-7; maybe TRBD1 (7 bases). The CDR3 is 14 residues long. V dropped 3 bases and J dropped 4 bases, with 13 bases sitting between them. Germline-derived CDR1 and CDR2 are MNHEY and SVGAGI. The CDR3 reads CASSYSQGGYEQYF. For the CDR3, the DNA is TGTGCCAGCAGTTATTCCCAGGGGGGATACGAGCAGTACTTC.

The rearrangement joins TRBV27 to TRBJ1-2; D is unclear. This CDR3 is 15 amino acids long. Trimming shortened V by 4 bases and J by 4 bases, and 16 bases separated the two germline ends. The germline CDR1 and CDR2 sequences are MNHEY and SMNVEV (reference sequence). This CDR3 is CASSSPSQAGYGYTF. In nucleotides, the CDR3 is TGTGCCAGCAGTTCTCCGTCGCAGGCCGGCTATGGCTACACCTTC.

The chain is built from TRBV5-6 and TRBJ2-7; D is uncertain. V was shortened by 0 bases and J by 11 bases, with 9 bases between the two germline ends. This CDR3 spans 11 amino acids. Per germline, CDR1 SGHDT and CDR2 YYEEEE. The CDR3 coding sequence is TGTGCCAGCAGCTTGGAACACGTGGAGTACTTC. Translated, it gives CASSLEHVEYF.

The V and J genes are TRBV7-6 and TRBJ1-1; D is unclear. V lost 1 base, J lost 0 bases, and 12 bases lay in between. Germline values: CDR1 SGHVS, CDR2 FNYEAQ. CDR3 length equals 16 residues. The CDR3 here is CASSLGQAVMNTEAFF. For the CDR3, the DNA is TGTGCCAGCAGCTTAGGGCAGGCTGTTATGAACACTGAAGCTTTCTTT. Full variable domain (remainder filled in from reference TRBV7-6 and TRBJ1-1): GAGVSQSPRYKVTKRGQDVALRCDPISGHVSLYWYRQALGQGPEFLTYFNYEAQQDKSGLPNDRFSAERPEGSISTLTIQRTEQRDSAMYRCASSLGQAVMNTEAFFGQGTRLTVV.

V usage is TRBV10-3 and J usage is TRBJ1-2; no definite D call. The CDR3 totals 15 residues. The germline V gene encodes CDR1 ENHRY and CDR2 SYGVKD. V was clipped by 4 bases and J by 5 bases, with 17 bases between them. CDR3 in amino acids: CAISVAETTSYGYTF. DNA of the CDR3: TGTGCCATCAGTGTAGCCGAGACTACCAGTTATGGCTACACCTTC.

This rearrangement joins TRBV2 to TRBJ1-6; 7 nucleotides align to TRBD1. Germline V gene lookup returns CDR1 SNHLY and CDR2 FYNNEI. This CDR3 region has 18 residues. Trimming took 7 bases from V and 0 from J; bases not matched to a gene: 12. The CDR3 DNA sequence: TGTGCCAGCAACCCTCACAGGGGCCTCAGCTCCTATAATTCACCCCTCCACTTT. Translated: CASNPHRGLSSYNSPLHF.

The genes are TRBV7-9 and TRBJ2-5; D possibly corresponds to TRBD1 (6 bases). The germline V gene has CDR1 SEHNR and CDR2 FQNEAQ (reference sequence). The CDR3 spans 14 residues. The V end lost 1 base, the J end lost 5 bases, and 11 bases lay between the germline ends. CDR3 in amino acids: CASSLDRERETQYF. The CDR3 DNA follows: TGTGCCAGCAGCTTAGACAGGGAGCGGGAGACCCAGTACTTC.

This clone was detected once. The chain is built from TRBV7-8 and TRBJ2-7; no clear D gene. Germline loops: CDR1 SGHVS, CDR2 FQNEAQ. The CDR3 loop spans 13 amino acids. V was pared by 4 bases and J by 1 base, with 8 bases between. The CDR3 is CASSSLSSYEQYF. CDR3 in DNA: TGTGCCAGCAGCTCCTTGAGTTCCTACGAGCAGTACTTC. The whole variable domain, filled in from reference TRBV7-8 and TRBJ2-7, reads GAGVSQSPRYKVAKRGQDVALRCDPISGHVSLFWYQQALGQGPEFLTYFQNEAQLDKSGLPSDRFFAERPEGSVSTLKIQRTQQEDSAVYLCASSSLSSYEQYFGPGTRLTVT.

The chain recombines TRBV6-5 with TRBJ1-5; D perhaps matches TRBD1 (5 bases). Germline V gene sequence: CDR1 MNHEY, CDR2 SVGAGI. The CDR3 covers 13 residues. V lost 2 bases and J 12 bases, leaving 14 bases between the germline ends. CDR3 amino acids: CASSYSGGGDQHF. CDR3 in DNA: TGTGCCAGCAGTTACAGTGGGGGGGGAGACCAGCATTTT.

The chain recombines TRBV6-5 with TRBJ1-1; 7 bases agree with TRBD1. The CDR3 covers 15 residues. The V segment lost 5 bases and the J segment 2 bases; nucleotides outside the gene matches: 8. Germline V gene sequence: CDR1 MNHEY, CDR2 SVGAGI. CDR3: CASSNRDRSNTEAFF. CDR3 sequence (DNA): TGTGCCAGCAGTAATAGGGACAGATCAAACACTGAAGCTTTCTTT.

V and J are TRBV5-1 and TRBJ2-3; D is possibly TRBD2 (5 bases). Germline loops: CDR1 SGHRS, CDR2 YFSETQ. Trimming shortened V by 6 bases and J by 1 base, and 12 bases separated the two germline ends. The CDR3 consists of 14 residues. CDR3 residues: CASKGDSGTDTQYF. Written as DNA, the CDR3 is TGCGCCAGCAAGGGAGACTCTGGCACAGATACGCAGTATTTT.

The rearrangement uses TRBV2 and TRBJ1-5, with D perhaps matching TRBD1 (5 bases). The CDR3 covers 16 residues. V was pared by 5 bases and J by 1 base, with 15 bases between. Germline V gives CDR1 SNHLY, CDR2 FYNNEI. This chain's CDR3 is CASSLQERLSNQPQHF. CDR3 DNA: TGTGCCAGCAGTCTACAGGAGAGGTTGAGCAATCAGCCCCAGCATTTT.

This clone was seen more than once but under ten times. The rearrangement joins TRBV9 to TRBJ2-7; D might be TRBD2 (5 bases). The germline gives CDR1 SGDLS, CDR2 YYNGEE. This CDR3 comprises 15 residues. With 0 bases removed from V and 6 bases from J, the gap between germline ends came to 16 bases. In nucleotides, the CDR3 is TGTGCCAGCAGCGTAGAAGAGGGCCATCGATTCGAGCAGTACTTC. Its protein is CASSVEEGHRFEQYF.

DNA for the CDR3: TGTGCCAGCAGTGACCGACTAGCGGGTTACAATGAGCAGTTCTTC. This translates into CASSDRLAGYNEQFF. The chain uses TRBV6-1 and TRBJ2-1; 10 nucleotides match TRBD2. V shed 3 bases, J shed 4 bases, and the junction held 3 bases outside the gene matches. The V gene's germline CDR1 is MNHNS and CDR2 SASEGT. The CDR3 covers 15 residues.

The chain couples TRBV7-9 to TRBJ2-1; 8 bases align to TRBD2. This CDR3 contains 13 residues. Germline CDR1 SEHNR, CDR2 FQNEAQ (reference sequence). The V gene end was trimmed by 5 bases and the J gene end by 4 bases; junction bases not matched to a gene: 1. The chain's CDR3 is CASSRGGYNEQFF. In nucleotides, the CDR3 is TGTGCCAGCAGCCGGGGGGGATACAATGAGCAGTTCTTC.

The genes are TRBV5-5 and TRBJ2-1; D is perhaps TRBD2 (6 bases). Trimming stripped 4 bases from V and 0 bases from J, with 11 bases between. Germline V gene lookup returns CDR1 SGHKS and CDR2 YYEKEE (reference sequence). The CDR3 has 15 amino acids. CDR3 sequence: CASSADGSSYNEQFF. The CDR3 DNA reads as TGTGCCAGCAGCGCGGACGGGAGCTCCTACAATGAGCAGTTCTTC.

The chain is built from TRBV9 and TRBJ2-1; D is uncertain. The CDR3 totals 15 residues. V was trimmed by 4 bases and J by 3 bases, leaving 14 bases between them. Germline V gene sequence: CDR1 SGDLS, CDR2 YYNGEE. In DNA form, the CDR3 reads TGTGCCAGCAGCCCTTCTTGGCAGAACTACAATGAGCAGTTCTTC. Translated, it gives CASSPSWQNYNEQFF.

This chain uses TRBV7-9 with TRBJ1-1; D is undetermined. CDR3 size: 14 residues. Trimming cost V 3 bases and J 1 base, with 9 bases left between them. Looked up from germline, CDR1 is SEHNR and CDR2 is FQNEAQ (reference sequence). In nucleotides, the CDR3 is TGTGCCAGCAGCTTGCAGGCAGGGAACACTGAAGCTTTCTTT. Protein sequence: CASSLQAGNTEAFF.

CDR3 sequence (DNA): TGTGCCAGCAGGAACGGGAGGGAGCTGTTTTTT. Translated: CASRNGRELFF. J is TRBJ2-2 and V is TRBV25-1, with D tentatively TRBD2 (5 bases). CDR1 is MGHDK, CDR2 SYGVNS, per germline. V shed 6 bases and J shed 9 bases, with 8 bases lying between them. This CDR3 contains 11 residues.

The rearrangement links TRBV12-5 to TRBJ1-5; no definite D call. The CDR3 runs to 15 residues. In germline, CDR1 is LGHNT, CDR2 FRNRAP. The ends were cut back, 5 bases at V and 2 bases at J, with 13 bases in the middle. The CDR3 bases are TGTGCTAGTGGTCTCTCTGTAGCCGGCAATCAGCCCCAGCATTTT. Its translation: CASGLSVAGNQPQHF.